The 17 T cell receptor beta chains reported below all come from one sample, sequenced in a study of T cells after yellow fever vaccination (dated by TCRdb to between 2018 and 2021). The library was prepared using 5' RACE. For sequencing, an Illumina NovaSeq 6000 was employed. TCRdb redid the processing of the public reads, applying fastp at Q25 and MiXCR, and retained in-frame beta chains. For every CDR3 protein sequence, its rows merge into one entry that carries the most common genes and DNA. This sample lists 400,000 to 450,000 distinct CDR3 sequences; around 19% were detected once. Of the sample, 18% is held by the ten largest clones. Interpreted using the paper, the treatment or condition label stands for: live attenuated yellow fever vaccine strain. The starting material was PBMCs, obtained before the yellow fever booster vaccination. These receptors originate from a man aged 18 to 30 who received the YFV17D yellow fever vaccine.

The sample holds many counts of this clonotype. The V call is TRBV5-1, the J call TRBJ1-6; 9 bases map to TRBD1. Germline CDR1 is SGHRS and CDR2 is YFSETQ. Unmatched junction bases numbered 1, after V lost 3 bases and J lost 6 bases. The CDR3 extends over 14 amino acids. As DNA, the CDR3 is TGCGCCAGCAGCTCGGGACAGGGTAATTCACCCCTCCACTTT. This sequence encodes CASSSGQGNSPLHF.

CDR3 DNA sequence: TGTGCCAGCAGCGTATCAGGGTATAATTCACCCCTCCACTTT. Translating it yields CASSVSGYNSPLHF. The chain recombines TRBV9 with TRBJ1-6; D may be TRBD1 (5 bases). The CDR3 loop spans 14 amino acids. The V end was cut by 1 base, the J end by 4 bases, with 6 bases between. Germline V lookup: CDR1 SGDLS, CDR2 YYNGEE.

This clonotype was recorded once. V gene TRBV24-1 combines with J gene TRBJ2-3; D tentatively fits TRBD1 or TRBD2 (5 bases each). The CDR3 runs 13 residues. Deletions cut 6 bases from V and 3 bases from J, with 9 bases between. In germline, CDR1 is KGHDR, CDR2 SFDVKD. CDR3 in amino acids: CATSSGGTDTQYF. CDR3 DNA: TGTGCCACCAGTAGTGGGGGAACAGATACGCAGTATTTT.

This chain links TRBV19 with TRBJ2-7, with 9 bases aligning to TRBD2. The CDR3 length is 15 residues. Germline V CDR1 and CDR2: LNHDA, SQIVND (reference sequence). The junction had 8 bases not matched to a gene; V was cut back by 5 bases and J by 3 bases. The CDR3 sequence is CASSDLASGVYEQYF. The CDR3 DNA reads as TGTGCCAGTAGTGATCTGGCTAGCGGGGTCTACGAGCAGTACTTC.

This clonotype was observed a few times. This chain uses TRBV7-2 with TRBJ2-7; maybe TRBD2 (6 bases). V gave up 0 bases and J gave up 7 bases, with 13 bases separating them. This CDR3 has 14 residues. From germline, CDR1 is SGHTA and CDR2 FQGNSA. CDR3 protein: CASSLATAAGEQYV. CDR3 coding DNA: TGTGCCAGCAGCTTAGCCACAGCAGCGGGTGAGCAGTACGTC.

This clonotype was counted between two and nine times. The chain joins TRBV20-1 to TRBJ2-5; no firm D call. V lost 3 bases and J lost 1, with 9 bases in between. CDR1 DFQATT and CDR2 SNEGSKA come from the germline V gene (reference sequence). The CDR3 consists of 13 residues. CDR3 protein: CSASPAVQETQYF. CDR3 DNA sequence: TGCAGTGCTAGTCCGGCGGTCCAAGAGACCCAGTACTTC.

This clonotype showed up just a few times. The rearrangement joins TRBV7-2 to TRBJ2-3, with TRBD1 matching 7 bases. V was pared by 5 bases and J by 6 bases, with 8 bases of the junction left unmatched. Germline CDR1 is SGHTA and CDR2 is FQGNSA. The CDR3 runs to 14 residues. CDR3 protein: CASSVRRGGDTQYF. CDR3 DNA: TGTGCCAGCAGCGTTAGAAGAGGGGGCGATACGCAGTATTTT.

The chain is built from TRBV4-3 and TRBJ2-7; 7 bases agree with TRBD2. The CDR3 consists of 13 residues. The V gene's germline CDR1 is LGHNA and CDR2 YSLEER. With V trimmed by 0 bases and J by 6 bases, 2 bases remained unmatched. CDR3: CASSQDTGGEQYF. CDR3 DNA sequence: TGCGCCAGCAGCCAAGATACGGGGGGCGAGCAGTACTTC.

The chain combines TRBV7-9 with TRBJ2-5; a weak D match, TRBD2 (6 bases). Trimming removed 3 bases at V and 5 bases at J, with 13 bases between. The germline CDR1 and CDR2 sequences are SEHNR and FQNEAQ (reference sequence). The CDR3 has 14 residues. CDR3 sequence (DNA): TGTGCCAGCAGCTTTGGGACTGCCACGGAGACCCAGTACTTC. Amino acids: CASSFGTATETQYF.

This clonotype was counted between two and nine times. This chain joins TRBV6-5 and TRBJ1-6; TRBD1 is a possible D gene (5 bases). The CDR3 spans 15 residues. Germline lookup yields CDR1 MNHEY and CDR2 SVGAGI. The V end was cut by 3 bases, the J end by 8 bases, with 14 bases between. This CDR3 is CASSYGGDVDSPLHF. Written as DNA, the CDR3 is TGTGCCAGCAGTTATGGCGGGGACGTAGATTCACCCCTCCACTTT.

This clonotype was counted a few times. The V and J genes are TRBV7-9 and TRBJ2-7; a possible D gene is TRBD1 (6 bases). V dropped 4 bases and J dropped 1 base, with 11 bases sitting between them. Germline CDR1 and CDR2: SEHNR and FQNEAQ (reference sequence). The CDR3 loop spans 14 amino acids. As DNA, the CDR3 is TGTGCCAGCAGCTCCTACCAGGGGTCCTACGAGCAGTACGTC. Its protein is CASSSYQGSYEQYV.

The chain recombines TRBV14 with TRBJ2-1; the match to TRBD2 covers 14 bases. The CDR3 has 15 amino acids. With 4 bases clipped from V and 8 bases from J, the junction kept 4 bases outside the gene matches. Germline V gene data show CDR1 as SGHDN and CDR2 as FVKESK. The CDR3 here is CASSRGTSGGYEQFF. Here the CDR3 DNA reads TGTGCCAGCAGCCGCGGGACTAGCGGGGGTTATGAGCAGTTCTTC.

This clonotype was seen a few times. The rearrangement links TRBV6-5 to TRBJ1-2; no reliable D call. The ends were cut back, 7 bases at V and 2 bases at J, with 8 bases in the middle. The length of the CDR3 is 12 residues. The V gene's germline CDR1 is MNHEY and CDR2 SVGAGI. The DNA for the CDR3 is TGTGCCAGCAAGCGGTTCAACTATGGCTACACCTTC. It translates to CASKRFNYGYTF.

CDR3 sequence: CSALYPSYNEQFF. CDR3 DNA sequence: TGCAGCGCTCTCTATCCCTCCTACAATGAGCAGTTCTTC. The V call is TRBV29-1, the J call TRBJ2-1; D call uncertain. Per the germline V gene, CDR1 is SQVTM and CDR2 is ANQGSEA. The CDR3 extends over 13 amino acids. Trimming shortened V by 7 bases and J by 0 bases, and 10 bases separated the two germline ends.

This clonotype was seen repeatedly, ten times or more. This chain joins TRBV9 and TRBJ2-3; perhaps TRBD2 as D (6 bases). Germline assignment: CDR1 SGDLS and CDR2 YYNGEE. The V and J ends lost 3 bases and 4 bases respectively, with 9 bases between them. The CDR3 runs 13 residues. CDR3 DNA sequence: TGTGCCAGCAGCGAAACGGGGGCAGATACGCAGTATTTT. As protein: CASSETGADTQYF.

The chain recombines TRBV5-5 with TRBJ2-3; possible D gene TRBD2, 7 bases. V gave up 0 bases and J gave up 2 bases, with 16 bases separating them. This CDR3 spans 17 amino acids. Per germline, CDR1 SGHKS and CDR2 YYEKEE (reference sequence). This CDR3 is CASSLATGRGHTDTQYF. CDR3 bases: TGTGCCAGCAGCTTGGCCACAGGGAGGGGACACACAGATACGCAGTATTTT.

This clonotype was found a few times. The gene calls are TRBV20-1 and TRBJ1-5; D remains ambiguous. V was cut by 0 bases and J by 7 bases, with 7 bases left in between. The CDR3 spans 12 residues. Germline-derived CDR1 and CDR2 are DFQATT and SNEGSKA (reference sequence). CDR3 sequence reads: CSARDIGQPQHF. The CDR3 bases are TGCAGTGCTAGAGATATTGGACAGCCCCAGCATTTT.